This is a list of T cell receptor beta chains from one sample in a study of cytomegalovirus exposure and HLA in healthy donors. Sequenced by immunoSEQ multiplex PCR; TCRdb stores in-frame clones only, minus some. Altogether just over 150,000 clones are present, 65% to 85% being singletons, with the ten largest covering about 7%. Sequenced material: PBMCs. These receptors all stem from a middle-aged man in good health and CMV-seropositive. Each CDR3 is given with its conserved first and last residue. D genes are given only for firm matches. Clone size is stated in some rows and not others, as once, few, many or a class when expanded.

D	V	J	size	CDR3	DNA
TRBD1	TRBV19	TRBJ2-1	-	CASSQRQGSSYNEQFF	TGTGCCAGTAGTCAGAGACAGGGGAGCTCCTACAATGAGCAGTTCTTC
TRBD2	TRBV5-1	TRBJ2-1	-	CASSLPAGLYNEQFF	TGCGCCAGCAGCTTGCCAGCGGGACTCTACAATGAGCAGTTCTTC
-	TRBV30	TRBJ1-6	-	CAWSGGRGRGPLHF	TGTGCCTGGAGTGGGGGCCGAGGGAGGGGGCCCCTCCACTTT
-	TRBV14	TRBJ2-3	few	CASSPRLLVASDTQYF	TGTGCCAGCAGCCCCCGCCTTCTAGTAGCGTCGGATACGCAGTATTTT
TRBD1	TRBV5-4	TRBJ2-6	-	CAVRQGGDGANVLTF	TGTGCCGTACGACAGGGTGGGGATGGGGCCAACGTCCTGACTTTC
-	TRBV14	TRBJ2-2	-	CASSQDWSGVDTGELFF	TGTGCCAGCAGCCAAGATTGGTCAGGGGTTGACACCGGGGAGCTGTTTTTT
-	TRBV6-6	TRBJ1-6	-	CASSYPTGDHF	TGTGCCAGCAGTTACCCGACCGGGGACCACTTT
TRBD2	TRBV12-5	TRBJ2-1	-	CASGFREGEQFF	TGTGCTAGTGGTTTCAGGGAGGGTGAGCAGTTCTTC
-	TRBV7-3	TRBJ1-1	-	CASSSLGTPMNTEAFF	TGTGCCAGCAGCTCCCTCGGGACTCCTATGAACACTGAAGCTTTCTTT
-	TRBV7-9	TRBJ2-7	-	CASSPRDSRAYEQYF	TGTGCCAGCAGCCCCAGAGATAGCAGGGCCTACGAGCAGTACTTC
TRBD2	TRBV7-6	TRBJ2-7	-	CASSGKGGGEQYF	TGTGCCAGCAGCGGCAAGGGCGGGGGTGAGCAGTACTTC
-	TRBV11-3	TRBJ2-1	once	CASSLGQPPYNEQFF	TGTGCCAGCAGCTTAGGACAGCCACCCTACAATGAGCAGTTCTTC
-	TRBV4-2	TRBJ1-2	-	CASSQDRAQTYGYTF	TGTGCCAGCAGCCAAGATCGAGCACAGACCTATGGCTACACCTTC
TRBD1	TRBV28	TRBJ1-5	-	CASSQTGGNQPQHF	TGTGCCAGCAGTCAGACAGGGGGCAATCAGCCCCAGCATTTT
-	TRBV4-3	TRBJ1-6	-	CASSQDREGHNSPLHF	TGCGCCAGCAGCCAAGATCGGGAGGGTCATAATTCACCCCTCCACTTT
-	TRBV6-5	TRBJ2-6	-	CASRRRESGANVLTF	TGTGCCAGCAGACGAAGGGAGTCTGGGGCCAACGTCCTGACTTTC
TRBD1	TRBV9	TRBJ2-6	-	CASSVGTGISGANVLTF	TGTGCCAGCAGCGTAGGGACAGGAATCTCTGGGGCCAACGTCCTGACTTTC
TRBD1	TRBV11-2	TRBJ1-3	-	CASSPLSGQGFPGNTIYF	TGTGCCAGCAGCCCCCTCTCCGGACAGGGGTTCCCTGGAAACACCATATATTTT
-	TRBV7-8	TRBJ2-7	-	CASSLVQEQYF	TGTGCCAGCAGCTTAGTCCAGGAGCAGTACTTC
TRBD1	TRBV5-1	TRBJ1-4	-	CASSWTGTNEKLFF	TGCGCCAGCAGCTGGACAGGGACTAATGAAAAACTGTTTTTT
-	TRBV19	TRBJ1-4	-	CASSIKRPGEKLLF	TGTGCCAGTAGTATAAAGCGGCCAGGCGAAAAGCTGCTTTTT
-	TRBV28	TRBJ2-7	-	CASRRLMRTYEQYF	TGTGCCAGCAGGCGACTTATGAGAACTTACGAGCAGTACTTC
-	TRBV4-3	TRBJ2-7	-	CASSQEKGVGGPYEQYF	TGCGCCAGCAGCCAAGAGAAAGGGGTCGGCGGTCCCTACGAGCAGTACTTC
TRBD2	TRBV6-1	TRBJ2-3	-	CASSVTSGGATDTQYF	TGTGCCAGCAGTGTGACTAGCGGGGGGGCCACAGATACGCAGTATTTT
TRBD1	TRBV6-1	TRBJ1-1	-	CTCTRGSWLNTEAFF	TGTACCTGTACCAGGGGGTCTTGGCTGAACACTGAAGCTTTCTTT
TRBD1	TRBV29-1	TRBJ1-4	-	CSVDLAGGTNEKLFF	TGCAGCGTTGATCTGGCAGGGGGAACTAATGAAAAACTGTTTTTT
-	TRBV4-3	TRBJ2-2	-	CASSVRGNTGELFF	TGCGCCAGCAGCGTGCGGGGGAACACCGGGGAGCTGTTTTTT